One T cell receptor beta chain is described in this entry. This CDR3 is built from 13 residues. V was cut by 5 bases and J by 4 bases, with 11 bases left in between. The data are from a study of blood T cell repertoires in COVID-19. Study-level background: Recovered status in Cohort 3 required two negative PCRs, clearance, or symptom resolution. The United States, Italy and Spain were the sources of the acute and convalescent COVID-19 samples.

Per the study methods: Amplified reference gene primers provided the basis for estimating nucleated cell counts. Data came from immunoSEQ multiplex PCR; TCRdb stores just in-frame clones and leaves some out. For V, J and clone size, that table is used; D and trimming come from the DNA. The table records about 210,000 clones, approximately 86% of them present only once. The sequence was obtained from a woman aged 40 to 55 in a cohort exposed to, infected with or recovered from COVID-19 (not recorded which). Sample: PBMCs or T cells enriched from blood (not recorded which). The chain couples TRBV12-3 or TRBV12-4 to TRBJ1-1, with a tentative D call TRBD1 (5 bases). As DNA, the CDR3 is TGTGCCAGCAGTATTGGACACCGCACTGAAGCTTTCTTT. This encodes CASSIGHRTEAFF.